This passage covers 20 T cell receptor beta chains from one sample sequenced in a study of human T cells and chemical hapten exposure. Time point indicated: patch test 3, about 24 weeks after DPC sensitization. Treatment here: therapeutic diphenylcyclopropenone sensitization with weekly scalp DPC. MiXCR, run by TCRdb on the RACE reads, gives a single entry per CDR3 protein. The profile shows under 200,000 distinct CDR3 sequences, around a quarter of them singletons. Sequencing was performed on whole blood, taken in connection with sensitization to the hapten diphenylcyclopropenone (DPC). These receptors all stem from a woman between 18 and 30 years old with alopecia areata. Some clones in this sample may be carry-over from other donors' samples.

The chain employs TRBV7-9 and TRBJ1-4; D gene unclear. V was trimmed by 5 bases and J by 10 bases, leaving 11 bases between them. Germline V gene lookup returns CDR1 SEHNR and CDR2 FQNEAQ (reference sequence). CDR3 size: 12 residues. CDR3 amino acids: CASSPGPRKLFF. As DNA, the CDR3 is TGTGCCAGCAGCCCAGGTCCTAGAAAACTGTTTTTT. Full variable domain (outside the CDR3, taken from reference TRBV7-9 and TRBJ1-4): DTGVSQNPRHKITKRGQNVTFRCDPISEHNRLYWYRQTLGQGPEFLTYFQNEAQLEKSRLLSDRFSAERPKGSFSTLEIQRTEQGDSAMYLCASSPGPRKLFFGSGTQLSVL.

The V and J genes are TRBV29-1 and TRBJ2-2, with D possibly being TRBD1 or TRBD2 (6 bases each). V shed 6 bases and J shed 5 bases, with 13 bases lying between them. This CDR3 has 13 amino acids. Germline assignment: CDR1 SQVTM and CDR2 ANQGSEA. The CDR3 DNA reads TGCAGCGTAGCCGGGGGCGGGACCGGGGAGCTGTTTTTT. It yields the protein CSVAGGGTGELFF.

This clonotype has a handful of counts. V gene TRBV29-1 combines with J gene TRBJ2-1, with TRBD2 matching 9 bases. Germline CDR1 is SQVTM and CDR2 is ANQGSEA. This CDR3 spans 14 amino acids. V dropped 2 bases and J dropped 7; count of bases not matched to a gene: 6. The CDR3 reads CSVEWLAGLNEQFF. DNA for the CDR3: TGCAGCGTTGAATGGCTAGCGGGGCTTAATGAGCAGTTCTTC.

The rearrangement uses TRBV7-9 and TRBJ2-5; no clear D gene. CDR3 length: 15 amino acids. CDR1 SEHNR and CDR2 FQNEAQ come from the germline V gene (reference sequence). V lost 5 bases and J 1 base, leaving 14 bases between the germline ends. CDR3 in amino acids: CASSIRQGSQETQYF. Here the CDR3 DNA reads TGTGCCAGCAGCATACGCCAAGGCAGCCAAGAGACCCAGTACTTC.

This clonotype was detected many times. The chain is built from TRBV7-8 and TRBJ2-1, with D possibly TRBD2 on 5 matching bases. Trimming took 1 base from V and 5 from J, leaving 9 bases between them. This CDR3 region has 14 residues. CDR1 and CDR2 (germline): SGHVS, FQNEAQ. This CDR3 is CASSLVRLHNEQFF. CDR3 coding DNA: TGTGCCAGCAGCTTAGTCAGACTACACAATGAGCAGTTCTTC. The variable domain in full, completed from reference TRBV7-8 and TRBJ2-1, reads GAGVSQSPRYKVAKRGQDVALRCDPISGHVSLFWYQQALGQGPEFLTYFQNEAQLDKSGLPSDRFFAERPEGSVSTLKIQRTQQEDSAVYLCASSLVRLHNEQFFGPGTRLTVL.

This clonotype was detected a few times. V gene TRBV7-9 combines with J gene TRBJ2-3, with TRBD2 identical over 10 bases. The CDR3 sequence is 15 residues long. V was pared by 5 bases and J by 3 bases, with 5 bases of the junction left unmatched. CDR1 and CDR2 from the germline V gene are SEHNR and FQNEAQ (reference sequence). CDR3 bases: TGTGCCAGCAGCCCTAGCGGGGGTGGTACAGATACGCAGTATTTT. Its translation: CASSPSGGGTDTQYF.

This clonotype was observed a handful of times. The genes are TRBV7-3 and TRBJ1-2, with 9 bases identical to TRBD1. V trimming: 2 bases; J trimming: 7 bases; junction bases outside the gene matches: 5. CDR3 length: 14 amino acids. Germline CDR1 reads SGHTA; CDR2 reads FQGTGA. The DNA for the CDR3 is TGTGCCAGCAGCTTAGGCGGGACAGGGAGTGGCTACACCTTC. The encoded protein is CASSLGGTGSGYTF.

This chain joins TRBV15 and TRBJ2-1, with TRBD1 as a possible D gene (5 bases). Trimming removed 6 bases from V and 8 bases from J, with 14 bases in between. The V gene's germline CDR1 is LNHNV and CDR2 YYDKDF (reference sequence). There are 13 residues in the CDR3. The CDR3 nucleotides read TGTGCCACCAGTCACGGAAAAGGGGATGAGCAGTTCTTC. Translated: CATSHGKGDEQFF.

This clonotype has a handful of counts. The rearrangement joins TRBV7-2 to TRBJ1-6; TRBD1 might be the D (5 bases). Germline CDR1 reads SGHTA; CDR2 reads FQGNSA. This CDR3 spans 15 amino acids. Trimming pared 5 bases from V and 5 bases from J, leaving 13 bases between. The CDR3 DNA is TGTGCCAGCAGCCCCCGGCAGGGTGATAATTCACCCCTCCACTTT. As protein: CASSPRQGDNSPLHF.

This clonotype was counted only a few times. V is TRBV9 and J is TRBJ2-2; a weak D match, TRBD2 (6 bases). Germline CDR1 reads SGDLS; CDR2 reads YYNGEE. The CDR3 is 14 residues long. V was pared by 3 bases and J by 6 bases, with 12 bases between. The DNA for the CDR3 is TGTGCCAGCAGCGCGGGGACTGCGGCCGGGGAGCTGTTTTTT. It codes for CASSAGTAAGELFF.

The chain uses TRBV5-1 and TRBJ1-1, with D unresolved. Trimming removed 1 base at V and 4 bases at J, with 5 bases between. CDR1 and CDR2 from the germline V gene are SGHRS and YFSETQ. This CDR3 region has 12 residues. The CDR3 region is CASSLIGTEAFF. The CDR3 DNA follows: TGCGCCAGCAGCTTGATCGGCACTGAAGCTTTCTTT.

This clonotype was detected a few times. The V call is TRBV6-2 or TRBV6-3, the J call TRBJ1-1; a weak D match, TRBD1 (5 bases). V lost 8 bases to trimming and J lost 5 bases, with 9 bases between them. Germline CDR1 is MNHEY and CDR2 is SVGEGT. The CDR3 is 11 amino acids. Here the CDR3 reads CASVGDTEAFF. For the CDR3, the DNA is TGTGCCAGCGTGGGGGATACTGAAGCTTTCTTT.

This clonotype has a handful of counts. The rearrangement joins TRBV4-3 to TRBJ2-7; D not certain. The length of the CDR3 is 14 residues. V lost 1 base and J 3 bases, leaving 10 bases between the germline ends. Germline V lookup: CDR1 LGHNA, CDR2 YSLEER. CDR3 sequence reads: CASSQGSGDYEQYF. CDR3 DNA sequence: TGCGCCAGCAGCCAAGGCTCGGGCGACTACGAGCAGTACTTC.

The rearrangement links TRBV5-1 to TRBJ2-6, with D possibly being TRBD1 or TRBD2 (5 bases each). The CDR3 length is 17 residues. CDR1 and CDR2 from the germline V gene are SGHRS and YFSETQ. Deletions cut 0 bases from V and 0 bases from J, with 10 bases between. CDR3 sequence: CASSLVGVSSGANVLTF. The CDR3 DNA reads TGCGCCAGCAGCTTGGTGGGGGTCAGCTCTGGGGCCAACGTCCTGACTTTC.

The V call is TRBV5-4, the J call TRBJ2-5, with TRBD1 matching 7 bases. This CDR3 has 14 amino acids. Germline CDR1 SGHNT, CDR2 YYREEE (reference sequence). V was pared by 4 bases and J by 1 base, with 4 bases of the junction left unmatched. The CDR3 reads CASSPGTAQETQYF. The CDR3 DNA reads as TGTGCCAGCAGCCCTGGGACAGCCCAAGAGACCCAGTACTTC. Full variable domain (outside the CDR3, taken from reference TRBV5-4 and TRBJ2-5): ETGVTQSPTHLIKTRGQQVTLRCSSQSGHNTVSWYQQALGQGPQFIFQYYREEENGRGNFPPRFSGLQFPNYSSELNVNALELDDSALYLCASSPGTAQETQYFGPGTRLLVL.

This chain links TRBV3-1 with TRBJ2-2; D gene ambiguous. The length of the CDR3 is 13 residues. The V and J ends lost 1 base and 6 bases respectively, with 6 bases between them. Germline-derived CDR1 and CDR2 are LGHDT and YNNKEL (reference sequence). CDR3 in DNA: TGTGCCAGCAGCCAAGCTTTGGCCGGGGAGCTGTTTTTT. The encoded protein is CASSQALAGELFF. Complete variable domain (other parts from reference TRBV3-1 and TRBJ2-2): DTAVSQTPKYLVTQMGNDKSIKCEQNLGHDTMYWYKQDSKKFLKIMFSYNNKELIINETVPNRFSPKSPDKAHLNLHINSLELGDSAVYFCASSQALAGELFFGEGSRLTVL.

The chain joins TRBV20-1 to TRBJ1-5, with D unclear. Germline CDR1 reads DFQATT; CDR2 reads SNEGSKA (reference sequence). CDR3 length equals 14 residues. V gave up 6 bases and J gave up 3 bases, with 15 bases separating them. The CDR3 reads CSAYIDGNNQPQHF. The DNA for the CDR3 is TGCAGTGCCTACATTGACGGGAACAATCAGCCCCAGCATTTT.

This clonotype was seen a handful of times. The chain's CDR3 is CASSYQAINYGYTF. CDR3 DNA sequence: TGTGCCAGCAGTTACCAGGCTATTAACTATGGCTACACCTTC. The chain joins TRBV6-2 or TRBV6-3 to TRBJ1-2, with D unresolved. Looked up from germline, CDR1 is MNHEY and CDR2 is SVGEGT. This CDR3 comprises 14 residues. Trimming shortened V by 2 bases and J by 1 base, and 8 bases separated the two germline ends.

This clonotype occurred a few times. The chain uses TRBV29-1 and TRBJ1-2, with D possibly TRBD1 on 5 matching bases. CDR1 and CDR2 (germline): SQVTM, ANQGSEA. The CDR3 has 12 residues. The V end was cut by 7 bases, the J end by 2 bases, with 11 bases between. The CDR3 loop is CSGRVPNYGYTF. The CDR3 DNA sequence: TGCAGCGGCAGGGTACCCAACTATGGCTACACCTTC. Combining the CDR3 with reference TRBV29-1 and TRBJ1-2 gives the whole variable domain SAVISQKPSRDICQRGTSLTIQCQVDSQVTMMFWYRQQPGQSLTLIATANQGSEATYESGFVIDKFPISRPNLTFSTLTVSNMSPEDSSIYLCSGRVPNYGYTFGSGTRLTVV.

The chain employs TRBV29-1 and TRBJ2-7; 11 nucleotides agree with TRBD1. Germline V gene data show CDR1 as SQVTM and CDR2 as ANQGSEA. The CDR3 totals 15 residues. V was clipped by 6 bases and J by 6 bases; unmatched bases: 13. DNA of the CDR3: TGCAGCGTCCTACCTCCGGACAGGGGGCTCGCCGAGCAGTACTTC. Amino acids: CSVLPPDRGLAEQYF.